This T cell receptor (beta chain) was recovered during a study of shared clonotypes between healthy human individuals. Study outcomes and limitations: Genetic and exposure-history diversity was limited by the small donor number.

Comments on this clone: What it recognizes is unknown.

The authors distributed each subset's genomic DNA evenly over several immunoSEQ plates. The authors' processing: Junction-only sequences without quality scores were provided by ImmunoSEQ, so filtering was different. Libraries were prepared by immunoSEQ multiplex PCR; TCRdb keeps only in-frame clonotypes and omits some of them. V, J and clone size reflect that table, while D and trimming were determined from the DNA. The sample holds hundreds of thousands of clones; roughly four fifths are singletons and the top ten take more than 10%. Adult donors, all healthy and HIV-negative, had no recent acute infections or vaccinations. Between the trimmed V and J ends, which lost 10 bases and 0 bases, there was a span of 13 bases. Germline values: CDR1 MDHEN, CDR2 SYDVKM. This CDR3 is built from 14 residues.

J is TRBJ1-5 and V is TRBV28, with D possibly TRBD1 on 6 matching bases. This TCR came from a woman in her thirties or forties in good health. Some clones in this sample may be carry-over from other donors' samples. The sample was PBMCs. The DNA of the CDR3 is TGTGCCATCCAAGAGGGGGTTAGCAATCAGCCCCAGCATTTT. Encoded protein: CAIQEGVSNQPQHF.